The 17 T cell receptor beta chains below come from one sample, sequenced in a study of vaccination and CD4 T cells after COVID-19. Their antigens remain unidentified. Treatment here: approximately 9-day PBMC culture with coronavirus spike peptide pools or control peptides (ViraFEST assay). The Oncomine TCR Beta short-read assay was applied to DNA of cultured CD4+ T cells. TCRdb re-called the PCR reads with MiXCR, one entry per CDR3 protein. The sample consists of about 16,000 distinct CDR3 sequences, 45% to 65% of them appearing once. Here the sequenced sample was CD4+ T cells from blood, cultured in vitro, taken before SARS-CoV-2 vaccination. Receptors originate from a human donor who had recovered from COVID-19.

Worth noting for this clonotype: The junction differs from germline at one of its ends, possibly a read error. J is TRBJ2-1 and V is TRBV5-1, with D possibly being TRBD1 (6 bases). This CDR3 spans 16 amino acids. Per germline, CDR1 SGHRS and CDR2 YFSETQ. DNA of the CDR3: TGCGCCAGCAGCTTGAAAGACAGGTTGCTTCGCAATGAGCAGATCTTC. Its protein is CASSLKDRLLRNEQIF.

The J gene is TRBJ1-2, the V gene TRBV15; D uncertain. V was shortened by 0 bases and J by 8 bases, with 13 bases between the two germline ends. The CDR3 is made up of 14 amino acids. Germline lookup yields CDR1 LNHNV and CDR2 YYDKDF (reference sequence). The CDR3 protein is CATSRERQLVGYTF. CDR3 sequence (DNA): TGTGCCACCAGCAGAGAGCGGCAGTTAGTAGGCTACACCTTC.

The chain couples TRBV21-1 to TRBJ2-7; no DNA check was done on the table's D call, TRBD1. TRBV21-1 is a pseudogene. The length of the CDR3 is 19 residues. Written as DNA, the CDR3 is TGTGCCAGCAGCTCCCGCAGAACCTCGACAGGGGGAGTGCATCACGAGCAGTACTTC. It specifies CASSSRRTSTGGVHHEQYF.

This clonotype was found once. The chain is built from TRBV28 and TRBJ2-2; a weak D match, TRBD1 (6 bases). CDR1 MDHEN and CDR2 SYDVKM come from the germline V gene. Trimming pared 4 bases from V and 1 base from J, leaving 10 bases between. CDR3 length: 15 amino acids. The CDR3 sequence: CASSYGTLNTGELFF. The CDR3 coding sequence is TGTGCCAGCAGTTACGGGACATTGAACACCGGGGAGCTGTTTTTT. The full variable domain, with the rest looked up from reference TRBV28 and TRBJ2-2, is DVKVTQSSRYLVKRTGEKVFLECVQDMDHENMFWYRQDPGLGLRLIYFSYDVKMKEKGDIPEGYSVSREKKERFSLILESASTNQTSMYLCASSYGTLNTGELFFGEGSRLTVL.

This clonotype showed up just a few times. DNA for the CDR3: TGCAGTGCTCGACACCGGGACAGCTATGGCTACACCTTC. Protein: CSARHRDSYGYTF. The chain carries TRBV20-1 and TRBJ1-2; TRBD1 matches at 7 bases. CDR1 DFQATT and CDR2 SNEGSKA come from the germline V gene (reference sequence). This CDR3 is 13 amino acids long. The V segment lost 5 bases and the J segment 4 bases; nucleotides outside the gene matches: 7.

The V gene is TRBV29-1, the J gene TRBJ1-1, with unresolved D. CDR1 and CDR2 from the germline V gene are SQVTM and ANQGSEA. The CDR3 runs to 11 residues. Trimming took off 3 bases at V and 6 bases at J, with 8 bases between the two ends. DNA of the CDR3: TGCAGCGTTGAGGGTAAATCTGAAGCTTTCTTT. Its protein is CSVEGKSEAFF.

The gene calls are TRBV19 and TRBJ2-7; D is unresolved. The germline V gene encodes CDR1 LNHDA and CDR2 SQIVND (reference sequence). Trimming took 6 bases from V and 5 from J, leaving 8 bases between them. The CDR3 spans 11 residues. The CDR3 DNA sequence: TGTGCCAGTAGCAATCTGGACGAGCAGTACTTC. Protein sequence: CASSNLDEQYF.

This rearrangement joins TRBV20-1 to TRBJ2-3; 9 nucleotides line up with TRBD2. The CDR3 contains 16 residues. Trimming took 6 bases from V and 3 from J; bases not matched to a gene: 13. The V gene's germline CDR1 is DFQATT and CDR2 SNEGSKA (reference sequence). For the CDR3, the DNA is TGCAGTGCCCGTGGAGTAGCGGGAGTACTTACAGATACGCAGTATTTT. Translation: CSARGVAGVLTDTQYF.

This clonotype has more than one count but fewer than ten. The chain employs TRBV7-9 and TRBJ1-1; TRBD1 aligns across 9 bases. V lost 2 bases, J lost 5 bases, and 6 bases stayed unmatched. CDR1 is SEHNR and CDR2 is FQNEAQ in the germline V gene (reference sequence). The CDR3 totals 15 residues. DNA for the CDR3: TGTGCCAGCAGCTTATCGACAGGGGGTGAAACTGAAGCTTTCTTT. Translating gives CASSLSTGGETEAFF.

This clonotype is medium-sized within its sample. This chain connects TRBV7-8 to TRBJ2-1, with D unclear. Germline CDR1 is SGHVS and CDR2 is FQNEAQ. The length of the CDR3 is 14 residues. V was cut by 0 bases and J by 5 bases, with 8 bases left in between. In nucleotides, the CDR3 is TGTGCCAGCAGCTTAGCGGTCAGCCACAATGAGCAGTTCTTC. Amino acids: CASSLAVSHNEQFF.

This chain links TRBV20-1 with TRBJ2-1; no clear D. In germline, CDR1 is DFQATT, CDR2 SNEGSKA (reference sequence). The CDR3 has 11 residues. The CDR3 region is CRLRKTHEQFF. The DNA for the CDR3 is TGCAGGCTGAGGAAAACCCATGAGCAGTTCTTC.

This clonotype showed up just a few times. This chain links TRBV2 with TRBJ2-5; 8 positions match TRBD2. The CDR3 is made up of 16 amino acids. The germline V gene encodes CDR1 SNHLY and CDR2 FYNNEI. The V segment lost 6 bases and the J segment 5 bases; nucleotides outside the gene matches: 14. CDR3 protein: CASRTGRSGRGETQYF. DNA of the CDR3: TGTGCCAGCAGAACAGGGCGGAGCGGGAGAGGGGAGACCCAGTACTTC.

The chain's CDR3 is CATSRDRGLAGGGYEQYF. CDR3 DNA: TGTGCCACCAGCAGAGATCGGGGACTAGCGGGGGGCGGGTACGAGCAGTACTTC. The genes are TRBV15 and TRBJ2-7; 15 nucleotides align to TRBD2. This CDR3 region has 18 residues. Looked up from germline, CDR1 is LNHNV and CDR2 is YYDKDF (reference sequence). With 0 bases clipped from V and 4 bases from J, the junction kept 7 bases outside the gene matches. Combining the CDR3 with reference TRBV15 and TRBJ2-7 gives the whole variable domain DAMVIQNPRYQVTQFGKPVTLSCSQTLNHNVMYWYQQKSSQAPKLLFHYYDKDFNNEADTPDNFQSRRPNTSFCFLDIRSPGLGDTAMYLCATSRDRGLAGGGYEQYFGPGTRLTVT.

This chain uses TRBV19 with TRBJ2-7, with D possibly matching TRBD2 (6 bases). Germline V lookup: CDR1 LNHDA, CDR2 SQIVND (reference sequence). The CDR3 is 14 residues long. V dropped 3 bases and J dropped 3 bases, with 12 bases sitting between them. DNA of the CDR3: TGTGCCAGTAGTATGATATGGGGAGGCTACGAGCAGTACTTC. Its protein product is CASSMIWGGYEQYF.

This clonotype came up a few times. The gene calls are TRBV15 and TRBJ2-5; 7 nucleotides align to TRBD2. CDR1 is LNHNV, CDR2 YYDKDF, per germline (reference sequence). Losses at the gene ends were 1 base for V and 5 bases for J; bases not matched to a gene: 10. This CDR3 comprises 16 residues. The CDR3 DNA is TGTGCCACCAGCAGAGGGGGTGCGGGAGAAGGGGAGACCCAGTACTTC. It yields the protein CATSRGGAGEGETQYF. The full variable domain, with the rest looked up from reference TRBV15 and TRBJ2-5, is DAMVIQNPRYQVTQFGKPVTLSCSQTLNHNVMYWYQQKSSQAPKLLFHYYDKDFNNEADTPDNFQSRRPNTSFCFLDIRSPGLGDTAMYLCATSRGGAGEGETQYFGPGTRLLVL.

The chain employs TRBV30 and TRBJ2-5; 8 bases line up with TRBD1. From germline, CDR1 is GTSNPN and CDR2 SVGIG (reference sequence). V trimming: 4 bases; J trimming: 2 bases; junction bases outside the gene matches: 3. The CDR3 is made up of 13 amino acids. CDR3 protein: CAWKRQGQETQYF. CDR3 DNA sequence: TGTGCCTGGAAAAGACAGGGGCAAGAGACCCAGTACTTC.

The genes are TRBV5-1 and TRBJ2-3; D may match TRBD1 or TRBD2 (5 bases each). The CDR3 extends over 13 amino acids. Germline CDR1 and CDR2: SGHRS and YFSETQ. Deletions cut 4 bases from V and 4 bases from J, with 10 bases between. CDR3 in amino acids: CASSPPGPDTQYF. In DNA form, the CDR3 reads TGCGCCAGCAGCCCCCCGGGACCAGATACGCAGTATTTT.